These 20 T cell receptor beta chains share one sample of origin, sequenced in a study of blood T cell repertoires in COVID-19. Sequencing was performed with immunoSEQ multiplex PCR; in TCRdb, only in-frame clones are kept and a portion is missing. The top ten hold around 9% of the sample, which has fewer than 200,000 clones, around 85% seen once. What was sequenced was peripheral blood. Every receptor here comes from a man aged 45-65 years with active or convalescent COVID-19.

The V gene is TRBV4-2, the J gene TRBJ1-1; perhaps TRBD1 as D (6 bases). The CDR3 spans 16 residues. In germline, CDR1 is LGHNA, CDR2 YNFKEQ. V was pared by 4 bases and J by 1 base, with 16 bases between. DNA of the CDR3: TGTGCCAGCAGCCGGATGGGAGGGGGAAAGAACACTGAAGCTTTCTTT. It yields the protein CASSRMGGGKNTEAFF.

The chain couples TRBV11-3 to TRBJ2-7; 9 bases map to TRBD1. Unmatched junction bases numbered 7, after V lost 5 bases and J lost 2 bases. In germline, CDR1 is SGHNT, CDR2 YENEEA. The CDR3 is 15 residues long. The CDR3 coding sequence is TGTGCCAGCAGCCCCGGACAGGGGAGGGCCTACGAGCAGTACTTC. It yields the protein CASSPGQGRAYEQYF.

V usage is TRBV19 and J usage is TRBJ1-2; D unclear. This CDR3 spans 15 amino acids. Per germline, CDR1 LNHDA and CDR2 SQIVND (reference sequence). Trimming shortened V by 7 bases and J by 6 bases, and 21 bases separated the two germline ends. This CDR3 reads CASNSGLGNWDGYTF. The CDR3 nucleotides read TGTGCCAGTAATTCGGGCCTCGGGAATTGGGATGGCTACACCTTC.

The chain has TRBV12-3 or TRBV12-4 and TRBJ1-2; 7 bases are a match to TRBD1. The length of the CDR3 is 13 residues. J was trimmed by 4 bases and V by 5 bases; bases with no gene match: 4. The CDR3 sequence is CASSPRTGYGYTF. CDR3 nucleotides: TGTGCCAGCAGTCCACGGACAGGCTATGGCTACACCTTC.

The V gene is TRBV3-1 (or the pseudogene TRBV3-2), the J gene TRBJ1-1; 9 bases match TRBD1. The germline V gene encodes CDR1 LGHDT and CDR2 YNNKEL (reference sequence). The trim removed 2 bases at V and 1 base at J, leaving 14 bases unmatched. The CDR3 sequence is 19 residues long. CDR3 in DNA: TGTGCCAGCAGCCAAATGATCGTGGGACAGGGTAGGCGGAACACTGAAGCTTTCTTT. As protein: CASSQMIVGQGRRNTEAFF.

This rearrangement joins TRBV3-1 (or the pseudogene TRBV3-2) to TRBJ1-5; weak D call: TRBD1 (6 bases). V was clipped by 1 base and J by 6 bases, with 13 bases between them. The CDR3 runs to 15 residues. The V gene's germline CDR1 is LGHDT and CDR2 YNNKEL (reference sequence). CDR3 DNA: TGTGCCAGCAGCCAAGGTCAGGGGTCGGTTCAGCCCCAGCATTTT. Amino acid sequence: CASSQGQGSVQPQHF.

This clone was observed once. The genes are TRBV28 and TRBJ1-2; D call uncertain. The V end lost 7 bases, the J end lost 1 base, and 19 bases lay between the germline ends. The CDR3 is 16 residues long. CDR1 and CDR2 from the germline V gene are MDHEN and SYDVKM. CDR3 sequence: CASTRRGGQYNYGYTF. CDR3 DNA sequence: TGTGCCAGCACCCGACGTGGCGGCCAGTATAACTATGGCTACACCTTC.

The table lists this clone with a count of one. V usage is TRBV19 and J usage is TRBJ1-3; TRBD1 is a possible D gene (5 bases). Germline-derived CDR1 and CDR2 are LNHDA and SQIVND (reference sequence). The CDR3 is 19 amino acids. Trimming shortened V by 5 bases and J by 0 bases, and 23 bases separated the two germline ends. The CDR3 reads CASSPLGHGRKGSGNTIYF. The DNA of the CDR3 is TGTGCCAGTAGTCCGCTCGGACATGGACGGAAGGGCTCTGGAAACACCATATATTTT.

Many counts were recorded for this clone. The chain recombines TRBV3-1 (or the pseudogene TRBV3-2) with TRBJ2-2; 9 bases match TRBD2. CDR1 is LGHDT and CDR2 is YNNKEL in the germline V gene (reference sequence). J lost 3 bases, V lost 0 bases, and 2 bases had no gene match. The CDR3 covers 16 residues. CDR3 loop: CASSQEVAGDTGELFF. CDR3 coding DNA: TGTGCCAGCAGCCAAGAGGTAGCGGGAGACACCGGGGAGCTGTTTTTT.

This clone has just a few counts. The chain combines TRBV3-1 (or the pseudogene TRBV3-2) with TRBJ1-3; 9 bases align to TRBD1. Germline loops: CDR1 LGHDT, CDR2 YNNKEL (reference sequence). The CDR3 runs 15 residues. The V segment lost 1 base and the J segment 6 bases; nucleotides outside the gene matches: 4. The CDR3 bases are TGTGCCAGCAGCCAAGGGACACAGGGGGCAAACACCATATATTTT. It yields the protein CASSQGTQGANTIYF.

The rearrangement uses TRBV3-1 (or the pseudogene TRBV3-2) and TRBJ2-3; the match to TRBD1 covers 7 bases. CDR1 is LGHDT, CDR2 YNNKEL, per germline (reference sequence). V shed 4 bases, J shed 2 bases, and the junction held 3 bases outside the gene matches. The CDR3 sequence is 14 residues long. The DNA for the CDR3 is TGTGCCAGCAGCCGTGGGACAGTCACAGATACGCAGTATTTT. Residues: CASSRGTVTDTQYF.

The chain combines TRBV2 with TRBJ1-2, with 7 nucleotides matching TRBD1. Looked up from germline, CDR1 is SNHLY and CDR2 is FYNNEI. The CDR3 is made up of 13 amino acids. The J segment lost 6 bases and the V segment lost 7 bases, leaving 8 bases of the junction unmatched. CDR3 sequence (DNA): TGTGCCAGCAAAAGGACAGGTGACGATGGCTACACCTTC. It is translated as CASKRTGDDGYTF.

The chain links TRBV5-1 to TRBJ2-5; 7 bases are a match to TRBD2. The junction had 4 bases not matched to a gene; V was cut back by 2 bases and J by 3 bases. CDR1 is SGHRS, CDR2 YFSETQ, per germline. The CDR3 consists of 14 residues. The CDR3 nucleotides read TGCGCCAGCAGCTTCGCGGGGGATGAAGAGACCCAGTACTTC. Encoded protein: CASSFAGDEETQYF.

The J gene is TRBJ2-1, the V gene TRBV1; TRBD2 is the table's D call, not checked against the DNA. TRBV1 is reported as a pseudogene. There are 14 residues in the CDR3. CDR3 nucleotide sequence: TGCACCAGCAGCCTGACCGGGGAAGGCAATGAGCAGTTCTTC. Translating gives CTSSLTGEGNEQFF.

This chain uses TRBV3-1 (or the pseudogene TRBV3-2) with TRBJ1-4; a weak D match, TRBD1 (5 bases). V was trimmed by 2 bases and J by 2 bases, leaving 18 bases between them. This CDR3 spans 18 amino acids. The germline V gene has CDR1 LGHDT and CDR2 YNNKEL (reference sequence). The CDR3 DNA is TGTGCCAGCAGCCAAACGGGACTCAGCCCAGGGACTAATGAAAAACTGTTTTTT. It yields the protein CASSQTGLSPGTNEKLFF.

The sample holds a few counts of this clone. The J gene is TRBJ1-1, the V gene TRBV20-1, with 7 positions matching TRBD1. The V gene's germline CDR1 is DFQATT and CDR2 SNEGSKA (reference sequence). The V and J ends lost 6 bases and 3 bases, in that order; junction bases with no gene match: 4. There are 12 residues in the CDR3. The DNA of the CDR3 is TGCAGTGCGAGTACAGGGGACACTGAAGCTTTCTTT. Protein sequence: CSASTGDTEAFF.

This clone came up once. This chain links TRBV6-6 with TRBJ2-7; D might be TRBD2 (6 bases). The germline CDR1 and CDR2 sequences are MNHNY and SVGAGI (reference sequence). Deletions cut 5 bases from V and 7 bases from J, with 15 bases between. The CDR3 loop spans 13 amino acids. The CDR3 loop is CASSVTNGGEQYF. CDR3 bases: TGTGCCAGCAGTGTTACGAACGGGGGTGAGCAGTACTTC.

V and J are TRBV30 and TRBJ2-1; 10 bases fit TRBD1. Germline loops: CDR1 GTSNPN, CDR2 SVGIG (reference sequence). This CDR3 is built from 14 residues. J gave up 7 bases and V 3 bases, and 6 bases lay outside the gene matches. CDR3 in amino acids: CAWRRDRGKNEQFF. For the CDR3, the DNA is TGTGCCTGGAGGCGGGACAGGGGAAAGAATGAGCAGTTCTTC.

The V call is TRBV6-2 or TRBV6-3, the J call TRBJ1-3; D gene unclear. V was cut by 0 bases and J by 1 base, with 10 bases left in between. The CDR3 sequence is 16 residues long. The V gene's germline CDR1 is MNHEY and CDR2 SVGEGT. The CDR3 bases are TGTGCCAGCAGTTACTCGATGTCCGGGTCTGGAAACACCATATATTTT. Translated, it gives CASSYSMSGSGNTIYF.

V gene TRBV28 combines with J gene TRBJ1-5; 9 bases agree with TRBD1. Germline trimming cut 10 bases from V and 5 bases from J; bases unmatched to any gene: 12. Germline CDR1 is MDHEN and CDR2 is SYDVKM. This CDR3 has 15 residues. The CDR3 coding sequence is TGTGCCATCAAACCGGGACAGGGTATTTATCAGCCCCAGCATTTT. Protein product: CAIKPGQGIYQPQHF.